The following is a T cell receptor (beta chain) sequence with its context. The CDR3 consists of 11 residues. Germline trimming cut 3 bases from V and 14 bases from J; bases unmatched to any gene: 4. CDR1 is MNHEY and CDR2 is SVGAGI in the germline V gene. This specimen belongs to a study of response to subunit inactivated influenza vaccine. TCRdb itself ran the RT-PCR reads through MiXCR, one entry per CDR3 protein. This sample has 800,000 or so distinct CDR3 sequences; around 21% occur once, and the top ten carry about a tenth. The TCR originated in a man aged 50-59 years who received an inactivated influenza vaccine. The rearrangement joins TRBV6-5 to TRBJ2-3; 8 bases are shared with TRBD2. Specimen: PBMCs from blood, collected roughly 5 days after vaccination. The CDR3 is CASSYAGGSYF. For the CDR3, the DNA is TGTGCCAGCAGTTATGCGGGAGGTTCGTATTTT.